This T cell receptor beta chain was sequenced for a study of radiotherapy plus CTLA-4 blockade in lung cancer. Comments on this clone: Its antigen is still unknown.

Study results and caveats: Increased serum interferon-beta after radiation also reportedly predicted response strongly. Among blood TCR repertoires after radiotherapy plus ipilimumab, tumor-derived clones expanded.

Germline values: CDR1 MNHEY, CDR2 SMNVEV (reference sequence). The CDR3 has 14 residues. The ends lost 4 bases at V and 3 bases at J; junction bases unmatched: 4. Libraries were prepared by immunoSEQ multiplex PCR; TCRdb keeps only in-frame clonotypes and omits some of them. The sample shows 53,000 or so clones, around nine tenths of them seen only once. The clonotype was recovered from a human donor with non-small cell lung cancer that progressed on radiotherapy plus ipilimumab. Some clones in this sample may be carry-over from other donors' samples. The V and J genes are TRBV27 and TRBJ2-7; TRBD1 matches 9 bases. The sequencing here drew on peripheral blood, taken from a patient treated with radiotherapy plus ipilimumab. The CDR3 reads CASSYRTGDYEQYF. DNA for the CDR3: TGTGCCAGCAGTTACCGGACAGGGGACTACGAGCAGTACTTC.